This TCR beta chain was retrieved from a study of CD8 T cells in Susac syndrome. Study results and limitations: Peak Susac CD8+ clonal expansion was seen in TEMRA cells and active patients.

Notes on this clonotype: The target antigen is unknown.

RNA was extracted with the RNeasy kit, and a quantity of about 0.45 to 1 ug was reverse transcribed using random hexamers. The method of amplification for TCR beta CDR3 was immunoSEQ multiplex PCR, covering 54 Vbeta and 13 Jbeta. MiXCR, applied by TCRdb to the immunoSEQ multiplex PCR reads, yields one record per CDR3 protein. The data contain about 130,000 distinct CDR3 sequences, just under 95% of them singletons. Patients with Susac syndrome met diagnostic criteria defined recently for definite or probable disease. Purification of the CD8+ and CD4+ T cells relied on negative isolation, and TEMRA cells underwent FACS enrichment. The TCR sequence derives from a human donor with Susac syndrome. Sequencing was carried out using CD8+ T cells from PBMCs.

The CDR3 DNA reads as TGCAGTGCTAGGGGACAGGACGACTATGGCTACACCTTC. It encodes CSARGQDDYGYTF. The chain combines TRBV20-1 with TRBJ1-2, with 8 bases lining up with TRBD1. The CDR3 is 13 amino acids. Germline V gene lookup returns CDR1 DFQATT and CDR2 SNEGSKA (reference sequence). With 3 bases clipped from V and 3 bases from J, the junction kept 3 bases outside the gene matches.